This paragraph covers one T cell receptor (beta chain) sequence. Its specificity is unknown. PCR was performed using 60 Vbeta and 13 Jbeta primers. The assay was immunoSEQ multiplex PCR, and TCRdb's table has in-frame clones only and misses some. The sample comprises 200,000 to 250,000 clones, 75% to 90% of which are singletons, and 2.5% to 3.5% rests with the top ten. This entry comes from a study of cytomegalovirus exposure and HLA in healthy donors. Points from the study as a whole: No immune exposure information besides CMV serostatus was available. Most of the CMV-associated TCR beta chains (in a later analysis) appeared to be HLA-restricted. In a later analysis, at a false discovery rate of 0.05, over 15,000 TCR beta sequences were associated with HLA alleles.

Specimen: PBMCs. The TCR comes from a woman aged 40 to 50 in good health and CMV-seronegative.

Here the CDR3 DNA reads TGTGCCAGCAGCCTCAGAGGCGGGACCCGTCTTAATGAAAAACTGTTTTTT. Its translation: CASSLRGGTRLNEKLFF. The chain couples TRBV9 to TRBJ1-4; maybe TRBD1 (5 bases). Germline-derived CDR1 and CDR2 are SGDLS and YYNGEE. V was pared by 4 bases and J by 4 bases, with 20 bases between. The CDR3 has 17 amino acids.